These 25 T cell receptor beta chains came from one sample sequenced in a study of T cells expressing NK-cell markers. TCRdb re-called the 5' RACE reads and catalogs CDR3 proteins one per entry, DNA excluded. The table lists roughly 390,000 distinct CDR3 sequences. Sequencing was performed on blood T cells: a sorted CD56 or NKG2C T cell subset, CD4+ or CD8+ T cells, or bulk PBMC T cells (not recorded which). The receptors here all came from a man aged 18 to 69 in good health.

The J gene is TRBJ2-4, the V gene TRBV20-1; TCRdb designates TRBD1, a call that cannot be tested without DNA. This CDR3 has 15 residues. CDR1 and CDR2 (germline): DFQATT, SNEGSKA (reference sequence). The CDR3 sequence: CSASRIDGAALVQYF.

The V call is TRBV11-2, the J call TRBJ1-3; absent DNA, TCRdb's TRBD1 call cannot be checked. Germline loops: CDR1 SGHAT, CDR2 FQNNGV. The CDR3 has 14 residues. The CDR3 reads CASRHRGSGNTIYF.

The V and J genes are TRBV4-1 and TRBJ2-1; with no DNA, the TCRdb D assignment of TRBD1 cannot be verified. In germline, CDR1 is MGHRA, CDR2 YSYEKL. This CDR3 has 15 residues. CDR3: CASSPGQGPSAAQFF.

This chain links TRBV28 with TRBJ1-2; TCRdb returns TRBD1, unconfirmable since there is no DNA. Germline V gene data show CDR1 as MDHEN and CDR2 as SYDVKM. The CDR3 sequence is 13 residues long. The CDR3 is CASSWAGDYGYTF.

The chain is built from TRBV5-5 and TRBJ2-5; TCRdb names TRBD1, which stays unverified in the absence of DNA. Germline values: CDR1 SGHKS, CDR2 YYEKEE (reference sequence). This CDR3 comprises 15 residues. The CDR3 sequence is CASSLLGQAQETQYF.

V and J are TRBV12-3 or TRBV12-4 and TRBJ2-7; TCRdb selects TRBD2, and the lack of DNA leaves this call unchecked. The CDR3 length is 17 residues. The CDR3 here is CASSTGLAGGLTYEQYF.

The rearrangement joins TRBV27 to TRBJ2-6; lacking DNA, the TRBD1 call made by TCRdb goes unchecked. CDR3 length: 16 residues. Germline V gives CDR1 MNHEY, CDR2 SMNVEV (reference sequence). The CDR3 protein is CASRTGGNTGANVLTF.

The V gene is TRBV20-1, the J gene TRBJ2-1; TCRdb's D call of TRBD2 is untestable without DNA. The CDR3 totals 16 residues. The germline CDR1 and CDR2 sequences are DFQATT and SNEGSKA (reference sequence). The CDR3 is CSAWPQVERITGEQFF.

V is TRBV5-1 and J is TRBJ1-5. The CDR3 contains 15 residues. Germline V gene lookup returns CDR1 SGHRS and CDR2 YFSETQ. CDR3 sequence reads: CASSLLPDSNQPQHF. Full variable domain (remainder filled in from reference TRBV5-1 and TRBJ1-5): KAGVTQTPRYLIKTRGQQVTLSCSPISGHRSVSWYQQTPGQGLQFLFEYFSETQRNKGNFPGRFSGRQFSNSRSEMNVSTLELGDSALYLCASSLLPDSNQPQHFGDGTRLSIL.

This chain uses TRBV11-2 with TRBJ1-1; as DNA is missing, the TRBD1 call by TCRdb cannot be tested. The CDR3 has 16 amino acids. In germline, CDR1 is SGHAT, CDR2 FQNNGV. This chain's CDR3 is CASSFSYRGRVAEAFF.

J is TRBJ1-5 and V is TRBV5-1; the TCRdb D gene call, TRBD1, has no DNA to confirm it. Germline V gene sequence: CDR1 SGHRS, CDR2 YFSETQ. The CDR3 is made up of 14 amino acids. The chain's CDR3 is CASSPGGMGQPQHF.

V and J are TRBV13 and TRBJ2-1; the D gene TCRdb calls, TRBD2, cannot be checked with no DNA. Germline V gene sequence: CDR1 PRHDT, CDR2 FYEKMQ (reference sequence). This CDR3 comprises 15 residues. The CDR3 spells CASSSAGTSYNEQFF.

This chain uses TRBV5-1 with TRBJ2-1; absent DNA, TCRdb's TRBD2 call cannot be checked. This CDR3 has 15 residues. Germline CDR1 is SGHRS and CDR2 is YFSETQ. The CDR3 sequence is CASSFSGGKVNEQFF. Based on the CDR3 plus reference TRBV5-1 and TRBJ2-1, the full variable domain is KAGVTQTPRYLIKTRGQQVTLSCSPISGHRSVSWYQQTPGQGLQFLFEYFSETQRNKGNFPGRFSGRQFSNSRSEMNVSTLELGDSALYLCASSFSGGKVNEQFFGPGTRLTVL.

The chain combines TRBV21-1 with TRBJ1-1. TRBV21-1 is deemed a pseudogene. CDR3 size: 18 residues. This CDR3 reads CASSLPLGVGGGGTEAFF.

This sequence joins TRBV12-3 or TRBV12-4 and TRBJ2-6. This CDR3 contains 16 residues. The CDR3 is CASSFAELSGANVLTF.

The rearrangement uses TRBV4-1 and TRBJ1-2. The CDR3 spans 14 residues. Germline values: CDR1 MGHRA, CDR2 YSYEKL. CDR3 in amino acids: CASSQDPGIGGYTF.

The V call is TRBV6-4, the J call TRBJ2-1. The CDR3 totals 13 residues. CDR1 is MRHNA and CDR2 is SNTAGT in the germline V gene. CDR3 amino acids: CASSQHENNEQFF.

This chain joins TRBV9 and TRBJ2-6. The CDR3 has 17 amino acids. Germline lookup yields CDR1 SGDLS and CDR2 YYNGEE. CDR3 loop: CASSVGAPSSGANVLTF.

The chain recombines TRBV7-3 with TRBJ2-1; with no DNA, the TCRdb D assignment of TRBD1 cannot be verified. The CDR3 consists of 13 residues. Germline V CDR1 and CDR2: SGHTA, FQGTGA. The CDR3 loop reads CASSSRPGQGVFF.

This rearrangement joins TRBV7-8 to TRBJ2-7; TCRdb names TRBD1, which stays unverified in the absence of DNA. Germline loops: CDR1 SGHVS, CDR2 FQNEAQ. CDR3 length: 14 amino acids. This chain's CDR3 is CASSLAEQAYEQYF.

The gene calls are TRBV6-4 and TRBJ2-2; with no DNA, the TCRdb D assignment of TRBD2 cannot be verified. This CDR3 is 20 amino acids long. Germline CDR1 reads MRHNA; CDR2 reads SNTAGT. The chain's CDR3 is CASSQPLGLAGGSNTGELFF.

The genes are TRBV5-1 and TRBJ2-5; TCRdb returns TRBD2, unconfirmable since there is no DNA. CDR1 is SGHRS, CDR2 YFSETQ, per germline. The CDR3 has 15 amino acids. The CDR3 sequence: CASSVAPLREGTQYF.

This rearrangement joins TRBV9 to TRBJ2-1; absent DNA, TCRdb's TRBD2 call cannot be checked. The CDR3 has 17 amino acids. Germline V lookup: CDR1 SGDLS, CDR2 YYNGEE. CDR3 in amino acids: CASSTLAGGPSANEQFF. The full variable domain, completed using reference TRBV9 and TRBJ2-1, is DSGVTQTPKHLITATGQRVTLRCSPRSGDLSVYWYQQSLDQGLQFLIQYYNGEERAKGNILERFSAQQFPDLHSELNLSSLELGDSALYFCASSTLAGGPSANEQFFGPGTRLTVL.

This sequence joins TRBV14 and TRBJ2-5; absent DNA, TCRdb's TRBD2 call cannot be checked. The CDR3 length is 15 residues. Per germline, CDR1 SGHDN and CDR2 FVKESK. The chain's CDR3 is CASSPPGRPQETQYF.

The CDR3 spells CASGLPQGADTGELFF. The chain links TRBV12-5 to TRBJ2-2; TCRdb lists TRBD1, though no DNA is available to test this call. The CDR3 spans 16 residues. Germline assignment: CDR1 LGHNT and CDR2 FRNRAP.